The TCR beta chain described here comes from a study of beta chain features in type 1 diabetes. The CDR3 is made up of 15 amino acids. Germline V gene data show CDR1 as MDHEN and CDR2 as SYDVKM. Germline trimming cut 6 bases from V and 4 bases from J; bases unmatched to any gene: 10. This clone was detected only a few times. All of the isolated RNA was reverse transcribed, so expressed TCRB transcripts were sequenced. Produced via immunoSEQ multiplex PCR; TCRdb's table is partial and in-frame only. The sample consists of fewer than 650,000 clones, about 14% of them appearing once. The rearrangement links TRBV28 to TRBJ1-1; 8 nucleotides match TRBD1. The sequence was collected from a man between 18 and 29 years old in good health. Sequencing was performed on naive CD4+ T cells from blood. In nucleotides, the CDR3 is TGTGCCAGCAGGTCCCTTTCAACAGGGGGCACTGAAGCTTTCTTT. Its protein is CASRSLSTGGTEAFF.